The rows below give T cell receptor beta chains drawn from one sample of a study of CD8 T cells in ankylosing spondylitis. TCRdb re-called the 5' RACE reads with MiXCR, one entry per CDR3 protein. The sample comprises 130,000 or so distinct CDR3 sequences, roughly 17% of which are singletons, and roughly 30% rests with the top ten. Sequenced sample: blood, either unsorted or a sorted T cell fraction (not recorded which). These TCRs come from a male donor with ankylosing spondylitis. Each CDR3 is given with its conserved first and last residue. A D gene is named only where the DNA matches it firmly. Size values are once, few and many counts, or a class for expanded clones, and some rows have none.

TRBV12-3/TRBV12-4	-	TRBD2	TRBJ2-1	TGTGCCAGCAGCTTCCTAGCGGAATCCTACAATGAGCAGTTCTTC	CASSFLAESYNEQFF
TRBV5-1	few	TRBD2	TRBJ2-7	TGCGCCAGCAGCGTATGGGAGGGCCTCTACGAGCAGTACTTC	CASSVWEGLYEQYF
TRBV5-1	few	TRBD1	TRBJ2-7	TGCGCCAGCAGCCATGGACAGGGGAGCGAGCAGTACTTC	CASSHGQGSEQYF
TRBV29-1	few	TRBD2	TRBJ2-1	TGCAGCGTTGAAGATCGACTAGCGGCCGCCTACAATGAGCAGTTCTTC	CSVEDRLAAAYNEQFF
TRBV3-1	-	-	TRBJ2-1	TGTGCCAGCAGCCAATCCCTGGGTGAGCAGTTCTTC	CASSQSLGEQFF
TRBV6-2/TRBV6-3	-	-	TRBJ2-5	TGTGCCAGCAGTTACTCGAGGCGGTCTCAAGAGACCCAGTACTTC	CASSYSRRSQETQYF
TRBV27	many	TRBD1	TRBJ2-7	TGTGCCAGCAGTCCCGGACAGGCATACGAGCAGTACTTC	CASSPGQAYEQYF
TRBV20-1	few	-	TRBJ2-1	TGCAGTGCTCCAAACAGGGAAAGCTCCTACAATGAGCAGTTCTTC	CSAPNRESSYNEQFF
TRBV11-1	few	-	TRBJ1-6	TGTGCCAGCAGCCCCCGGGGGGGCGAACCGAATTCACCCCTCCACTTT	CASSPRGGEPNSPLHF
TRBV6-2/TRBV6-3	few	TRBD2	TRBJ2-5	TGTGCCAGCAGTCGGACTAGCGGGACTCAAGAGACCCAGTACTTC	CASSRTSGTQETQYF
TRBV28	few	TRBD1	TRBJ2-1	TGTGCCAGCAGTTTGGGGACAGGGGGCTACAATGAGCAGTTCTTC	CASSLGTGGYNEQFF
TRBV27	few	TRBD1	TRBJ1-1	TGTGCCAGCAGTGAAGACAGGGGTCCGCCTGAAGCTTTCTTT	CASSEDRGPPEAFF
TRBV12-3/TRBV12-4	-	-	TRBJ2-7	TGTGCCAGCAGTTTCGTTACGGGTGCTGCCGAGCAGTACTTC	CASSFVTGAAEQYF
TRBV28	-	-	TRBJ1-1	TGTGCCAGCAGTTTCGAGGCAGATCCGAACACTGAAGCTTTCTTT	CASSFEADPNTEAFF
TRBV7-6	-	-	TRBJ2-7	TGTGCCAGCAGCCTCTCAGGGACCCATGACGAGCAGTACTTC	CASSLSGTHDEQYF
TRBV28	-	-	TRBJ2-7	TGTGCCAGCACGCCGACCCCTTCCTCCTACGAGCAGTACTTC	CASTPTPSSYEQYF
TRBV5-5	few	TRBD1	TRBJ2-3	TGTGCCAGCAGCCCGGGACAGGGCCCAGATACGCAGTATTTT	CASSPGQGPDTQYF
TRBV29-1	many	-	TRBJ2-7	TGCAGCGTTGTTTCTGGGAGAACCTACGAGCAGTACTTC	CSVVSGRTYEQYF
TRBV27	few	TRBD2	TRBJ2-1	TGTGCCAGCAGTTTAGGTACTAGCGGGAGGGGTGAGCAGTTCTTC	CASSLGTSGRGEQFF
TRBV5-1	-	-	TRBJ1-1	TGCGCCAGCAGCCCCGACAGATACACTGAAGCTTTCTTT	CASSPDRYTEAFF
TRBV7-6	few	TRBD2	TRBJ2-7	TGTGCCAGCAGCCCAGGGACTAGTCTCCACGAGCAGTACTTC	CASSPGTSLHEQYF
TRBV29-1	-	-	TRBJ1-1	TGCAGCGCCCAGAACACTGAAGCTTTCTTT	CSAQNTEAFF
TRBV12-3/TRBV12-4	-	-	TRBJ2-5	TGTGCCAGCAGACTCGGTGGGGGGAGAGAGACCCAGTACTTC	CASRLGGGRETQYF
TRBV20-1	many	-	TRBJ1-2	TGCAGTGACAAGTCGTTGAGGGACGACTATGGCTACACCTTC	CSDKSLRDDYGYTF
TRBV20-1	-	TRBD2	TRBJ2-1	TGCAGTGCTAAGGAAGCGGGATCCTTGAGCTCCTACAATGAGCAGTTCTTC	CSAKEAGSLSSYNEQFF
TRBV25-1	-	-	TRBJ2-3	TGTGCCAGCAATTGGGGTAGCGCAGATACGCAGTATTTT	CASNWGSADTQYF
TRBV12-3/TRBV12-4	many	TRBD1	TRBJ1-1	TGTGCCAGCAGTCGTCAGGGGGCCGACACTGAAGCTTTCTTT	CASSRQGADTEAFF
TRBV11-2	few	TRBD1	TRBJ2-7	TGTGCCAGCAGCATAGGGTACCGGGACAGGCTTGGGAGGAGCTACGAGCAGTACTTC	CASSIGYRDRLGRSYEQYF
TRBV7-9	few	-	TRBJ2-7	TGTGCCAGCAGCCGCGACAGCTTAACCCACTACGAGCAGTACTTC	CASSRDSLTHYEQYF
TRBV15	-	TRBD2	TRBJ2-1	TGTGCCACCAGCAGAGATCGAGCGGGAGGGCCCAATGAGCAGTTCTTC	CATSRDRAGGPNEQFF
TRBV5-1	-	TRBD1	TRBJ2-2	TGCGCCAGCAGCTTGGGGCAGGGGGCCTCCGGGGAGCTGTTTTTT	CASSLGQGASGELFF
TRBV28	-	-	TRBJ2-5	TGTGCCAGCAGTGTCGAAAACCAAGAGACCCAGTACTTC	CASSVENQETQYF
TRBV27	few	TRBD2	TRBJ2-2	TGTGCCAGCAGTTCCTCGGGACTAGCGGGGGATCTCACCGGGGAGCTGTTTTTT	CASSSSGLAGDLTGELFF
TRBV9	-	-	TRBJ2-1	TGTGCCAGCGCTCCCAGCCCGGGGTCCTACAATGAGCAGTTCTTC	CASAPSPGSYNEQFF
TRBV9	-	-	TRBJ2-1	TGTGCCAGCAGCGTAGACCTCGGGGGTGGACAGAATGAGCAGTTCTTC	CASSVDLGGGQNEQFF
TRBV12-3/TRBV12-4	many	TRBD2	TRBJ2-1	TGTGCCAGCAACCTCCTAGCGGGAGACTACAATGAGCAGTTCTTC	CASNLLAGDYNEQFF
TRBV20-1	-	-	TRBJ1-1	TGCAGGGGCGCAGAGAACACTGAAGCTTTCTTT	CRGAENTEAFF
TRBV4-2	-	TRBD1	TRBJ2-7	TGTGCCAGCAGCCCCCGGGACAGGAACTACGAGCAGTACTTC	CASSPRDRNYEQYF
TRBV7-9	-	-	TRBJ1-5	TGTGCCAGCAGCTTTGCCCGGAGGGATCAGCCCCAGCATTTT	CASSFARRDQPQHF
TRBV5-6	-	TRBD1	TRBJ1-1	TGTGCCAGCAGCCGCCGGGACAGGGGGGCTTTCTTT	CASSRRDRGAFF
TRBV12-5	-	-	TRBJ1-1	TGTGCTAGTGGTTCGGACATTGGGGCTTTCTTT	CASGSDIGAFF
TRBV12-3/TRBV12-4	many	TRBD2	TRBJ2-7	TGTGCCAGCAGTTTGAGCGGGAGGGCCAACGAGCAGTACTTC	CASSLSGRANEQYF
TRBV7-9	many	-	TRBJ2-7	TGTGCCAGCAGCCTCCCGACAGATCCTTACGAGCAGTACTTC	CASSLPTDPYEQYF
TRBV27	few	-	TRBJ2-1	TGTGCCAGCAGTTTGTGGCAACCGAAGAATGAGCAGTTCTTC	CASSLWQPKNEQFF
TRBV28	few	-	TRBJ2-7	TGTGCCAGCAGTTACCGAGTAGGGGTCTACGAGCAGTACTTC	CASSYRVGVYEQYF
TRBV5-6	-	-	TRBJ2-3	TGTGCCAGCAGCTTTTGGTCAAACACAGATACGCAGTATTTT	CASSFWSNTDTQYF
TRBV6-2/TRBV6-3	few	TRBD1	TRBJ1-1	TGTGCCAGCGGCCCGGGGACAGCGAACACTGAAGCTTTCTTT	CASGPGTANTEAFF
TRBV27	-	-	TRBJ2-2	TGTGCCAGCAGTTCCATTCAGGGGTCCGGGGAGCTGTTTTTT	CASSSIQGSGELFF
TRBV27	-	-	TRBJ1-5	TGTGCCAGCAGGCAAACAGGGACGTATAGCAATCAGCCCCAGCATTTT	CASRQTGTYSNQPQHF
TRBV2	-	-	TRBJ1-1	TGTGCCAGCAGTGAGTACGGAGGCTTCACTGAAGCTTTCTTT	CASSEYGGFTEAFF
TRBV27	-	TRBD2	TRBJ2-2	TGTGCCAGCAGTCCCCGACTAGCGGGGAACACCGGGGAGCTGTTTTTT	CASSPRLAGNTGELFF
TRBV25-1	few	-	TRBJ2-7	TGTGCAACATCCCAGTACGAGCAGTACTTC	CATSQYEQYF
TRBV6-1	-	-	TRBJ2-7	TGTGCCAGCAGAGAAAACAGGGTAGCCTCCTACGAGCAGTACTTC	CASRENRVASYEQYF